This T cell receptor (beta chain) was identified during a study of identical twins (dated by TCRdb to about 2016). Notes on the research overall: TCR alpha and beta repertoires from monozygotic twins, unrelated adults of various ages and cord blood were deep-sequenced to test whether fetal clonotypes persist. To rule out contamination, replicate twin experiments were performed at different times with different library preparation protocols. What the authors observed across the whole study: Invariant T cells such as MAIT and iNKT could partly confound zero-insertion analyses, although diverse VJ usage argued against such confounding for most clonotypes. Conclusions relied on cross-sectional statistical analysis, since the same donors could not be followed over many years. Fewer insertions were carried by abundant cord blood beta clonotypes; a weaker similar trend was observed in young adult naive repertoires, while no such trend was observed in memory repertoires. In beta out-of-frame sequences, excess twin sharing was weaker, because having fewer shared sequences lowered the signal-to-noise ratio. In monozygotic twins, recombination models systematically underestimated out-of-frame TCR alpha sharing, but the models matched the sharing seen between unrelated individuals. Compared with coincidental sharing between unrelated individuals, out-of-frame TCR alpha sequences shared between twins had an excess of sequences with low generation probability.

Library method: 5' RACE. Sequencing instrument: Illumina HiSeq 2000. Template switching introduced a universal primer binding site; the final cDNA contained a unique molecular identifier, enabling accurate counting of TCR cDNA molecules. First-strand cDNA for TCR alpha and beta chains was synthesized from specific primers in the conserved constant-segment region. To control for contamination, every cDNA library carried two barcodes: a SMART-Mk sample barcode plus Illumina barcodes. TruSeq adapter sequences, together with Illumina sample barcodes, were added in two successive PCR steps. The Illumina HiSeq platform was used with custom primers to sequence TCR alpha and beta cDNA libraries. On the study's bioinformatics: Raw reads were processed with MiGEC to extract unique molecular identifiers, and MiXCR was used to determine CDR3 positions. For each individual, recombination models were inferred using an EM algorithm with the repgenHMM and IGoR tools. Shared clonotypes were analyzed with the tcR package in R, and sharing was normalized by the product of cloneset sizes. To study raw recombination free of thymic and clonal selection effects, out-of-frame nonproductive sequences were analyzed. The public reads were run again by TCRdb, first through fastp at Q25 and then through MiXCR, and only productive beta chains were kept. CDR3 protein sequences are deduplicated, and each keeps its most common genes and DNA. These V and J calls originate from TCRdb's pipeline instead of the authors' own analysis. The sample table holds 400,000 or so distinct CDR3 sequences, of which about 9% were seen once. Of the sample, 7.5% to 9.5% is held by the ten largest clones.

Every donor in the study was a healthy Caucasian. Three unrelated non-twin adults were also sequenced: a male aged 18 to 30, a male aged 50 to 60 and a female aged 50 to 60. Miltenyi CD45RO+ enrichment and human naive T-cell isolation kits were used to isolate memory (CD45RO+) and naive T cells from PBMC. This clonotype was recorded many times. The target of this receptor is not known. Base-call qualities are not available, and no considerably larger clone is one nucleotide away. Deletion took 0 bases off V and 9 bases off J, with a span of 12 bases between the germline ends. In the germline V gene, CDR1 corresponds to SGHDN and CDR2 to FVKESK. The CDR3 covers 13 residues, taking in both the cysteine and the phenylalanine. CDR3 DNA only is kept here, 39 bases in frame from base 1.

The TCR sequence derives from a woman aged 50 to 65 in good health. Material for sequencing was naive T cells sorted from blood. Reading the label with the study, this specimen's cell subset or site is: cells isolated with a human naive T-cell isolation kit. In this chain, TRBV14 is recombined with TRBJ2-7; a confident D gene designation cannot be given. The bases read TGTGCCAGCAGCCAAGACCTCCGAGGAGTGCAGTACTTC. The resulting protein is CASSQDLRGVQYF.